The TCR beta chain under discussion was sequenced for a study of blood T cell repertoires in COVID-19 (dated by TCRdb to 2019 to 2021). As for the study more broadly: Samples covering the acute and convalescent phases of COVID-19 were provided by collaborators in the United States, Italy and Spain. Where available, HLA class I and class II types were taken from metadata supplied by the sample provider and were not determined by assay-based typing. The repertoires were made available in a free public database intended to serve as a resource for research on the immune response to SARS-CoV-2. A de-identified subject ID, COVID-19 status, age in years and sex were almost always included in the sample metadata. The material from the prospective study consisted of cDNA or gDNA derived from T cells, B-cell-depleted T cells, or PBMCs. Subjects who had been exposed to COVID-19, were actively infected with it, or had recovered from it provided the deeply sampled blood TCRbeta repertoires that made up the dataset. The samples were drawn from two sources: the first 160 participants of the ongoing ImmuneRACE study, and 1,254 subjects contributed by 6 global collaborators.

Points the paper makes about the study in general: How much clinical and demographic metadata was included differed by source and by participant, and the metadata was provided uncurated.

The immunoSEQ Assay, a bias-controlled multiplex PCR, was used to amplify TCRbeta CDR3 regions from genomic DNA. For the original study's pipeline: The number of nucleated cells in each sample was estimated from the amplification of reference gene primers within the assay. To quantify the absolute abundance of each unique TCRbeta CDR3 rearrangement, sequence reads were collapsed and filtered. Productive Simpson clonality was computed per sample as the square root of Simpson's diversity index over productive rearrangements. As stored in TCRdb, this immuneACCESS dataset retains in-frame rearrangements with V and J assigned. A fraction of the clones does not appear; measured against another copy, unresolved V genes explain less than half of the discrepancy, and the remainder lacks a known reason. The V and J calls and clone size are taken from that table; D and trimming were inferred from the DNA. In all, the sample holds about 220,000 clones, and about 80% of those were seen once. The top ten hold roughly 3% of the sample.

Samples from volunteer blood donors who had recovered from COVID-19 were contributed by a second Seattle source. Each collaborating institution followed its own protocols to collect whole blood in K2EDTA tubes. For TCRbeta analysis, collaborator samples were shipped as frozen whole blood, as isolated PBMCs, or as DNA extracted from either sample type. Regarding this clone: The antigen it binds to is not known. Qualities for individual bases were not recorded, and no much larger clone is one base off.

The source material was peripheral blood. The TCR comes from a woman aged 30 to 39 who had recovered from COVID-19.

The encoded CDR3 is CASSDGGGIGTLNAFF. The nucleotides read TGTGCCAGCAGTGATGGTGGGGGGATTGGAACACTGAACGCTTTCTTT. The V gene is TRBV2 and the J gene is TRBJ1-1; the D gene is possibly TRBD1, with 5 bases matching. From the cysteine up to the phenylalanine, the CDR3 has a length of 16 residues. The only DNA kept is the CDR3, 48 bases in frame from the first base. The CDR1 and CDR2 encoded by the germline V gene are SNHLY and FYNNEI. V was cut back by 3 bases and J by 11 bases, leaving a gap of 25 bases between them. Here the CDR3 is joined to the reference TRBV2 and TRBJ1-1 genes, and the full variable domain is: EPEVTQTPSHQVTQMGQEVILRCVPISNHLYFYWYRQILGQKVEFLVSFYNNEISEKSEIFDDQFSVERPDGSNFTLKIRSTKLEDSAMYFCASSDGGGIGTLNAFFGQGTRLTVV.